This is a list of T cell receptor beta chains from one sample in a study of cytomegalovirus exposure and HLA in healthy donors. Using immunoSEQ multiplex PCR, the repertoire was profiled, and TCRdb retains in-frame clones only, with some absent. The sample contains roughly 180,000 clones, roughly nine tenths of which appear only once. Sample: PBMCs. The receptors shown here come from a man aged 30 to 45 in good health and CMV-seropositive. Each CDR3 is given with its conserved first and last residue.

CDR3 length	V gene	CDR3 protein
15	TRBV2	CASRGEFLAKNIQYF
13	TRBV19	CASSMVPYNEQFF
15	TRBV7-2	CASSLWLAGVETQYF
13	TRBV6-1	CASSDGTGYGYTF
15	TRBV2	CASRVGLASSYEQYF
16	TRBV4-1	CASSQDSGGGNQPQHF
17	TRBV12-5	CASAETSFLFSYNEQFF
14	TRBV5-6	CASSLGQGNYGYTF
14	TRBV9	CASSVAGGATEAFF
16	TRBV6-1	CASSEAPTGGDNEQFF
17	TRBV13	CASSSALDAVSGNTIYF
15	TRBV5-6	CASSTPGRMNTEAFF
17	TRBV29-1	CSVEGLAGTRMNTEAFF
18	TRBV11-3	CASSLKSRTGIIGNTIYF
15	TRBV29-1	CSVEGTVRANYGYTF
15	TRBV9	CASSGVSGGNTEAFF
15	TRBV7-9	CASSLTAQRGLEQYF
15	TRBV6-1	CASSEASQVRNTIYF
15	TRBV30	CAWSPDRGRDYGYTF
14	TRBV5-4	CASSSLRELYGYTF
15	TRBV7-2	CASSLAADSGWGYTF
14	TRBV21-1	CASSLSGSSYEQYF
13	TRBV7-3	CASSGPVNNEQFF
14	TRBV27	CASSKGWGGETQYF
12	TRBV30	CAWKRGGHTQYF
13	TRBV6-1	CASRAQDLDEQFF
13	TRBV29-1	CSVAGSPSYEQYF
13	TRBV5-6	CASSLGRLNTIYF
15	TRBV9	CASSATQLADTEAFF
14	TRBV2	CASSEEMTVNEQFF
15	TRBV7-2	CASSLSSSTAETQYF
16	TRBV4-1	CASSQVHMVAYNEQFF
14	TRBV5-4	CASSLDAGTTIRHF
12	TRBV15	CATSQGRTEAFF
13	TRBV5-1	CASSPQIGETQYF
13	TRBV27	CASSTHENTEAFF
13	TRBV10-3	CAISEGPANEQFF
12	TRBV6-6	CTSSRGDQPQHF
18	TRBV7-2	CASSLGPLTGANAYEQYF
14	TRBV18	CASRPGQGTHEQYF
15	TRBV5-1	CASSRVAASTDTQYF
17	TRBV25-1	CASSDPRDGSSYNEQFF
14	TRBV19	CASSWASGTNEQYF
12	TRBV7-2	CASSFYVDEQYF
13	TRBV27	CASSFAGDNEQFF
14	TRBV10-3	CAIRDGLSGNTIYF
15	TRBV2	CASRGQGATNEKLFF
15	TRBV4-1	CASSQRASGYNEQFF